Below are 23 T cell receptor beta chains sequenced from a single sample in a study of T cell responses to AZD1222 COVID-19 vaccine. Assay: immunoSEQ multiplex PCR; the TCRdb copy retains only in-frame clones and omits some. The sample includes approximately 150,000 clones, approximately 91% of them seen just once. Sequenced material: peripheral blood, taken 28 days after the second AZD1222 dose. The source is an adult who received the AZD1222 COVID-19 vaccine.

The genes are TRBV9 and TRBJ1-2; 8 positions match TRBD1. V was clipped by 1 base and J by 8 bases; unmatched bases: 7. The germline V gene has CDR1 SGDLS and CDR2 YYNGEE. The CDR3 spans 14 residues. DNA for the CDR3: TGTGCCAGCAGCGTAAGGCAGGGGGCGCGGGGCTACACCTTC. It is translated as CASSVRQGARGYTF.

V and J are TRBV15 and TRBJ2-7, with a weak D call TRBD2 (5 bases). Trimming took off 1 base at V and 7 bases at J, with 11 bases between the two ends. The CDR3 covers 13 residues. Germline V CDR1 and CDR2: LNHNV, YYDKDF (reference sequence). CDR3: CATSRVRSGEQYF. The CDR3, as DNA: TGTGCCACCAGCAGAGTTCGTTCGGGAGAGCAGTACTTC.

The V gene is TRBV5-6, the J gene TRBJ1-5; D gene uncertain. With 1 base removed from V and 3 bases from J, the gap between germline ends came to 8 bases. Germline V gene lookup returns CDR1 SGHDT and CDR2 YYEEEE. The CDR3 extends over 14 amino acids. The CDR3 is CASSLFGINQPQHF. The DNA of the CDR3 is TGTGCCAGCAGCTTGTTTGGGATCAATCAGCCCCAGCATTTT.

In its sample, this clone was seen once. The chain links TRBV7-2 to TRBJ1-2, with D unresolved. CDR1 SGHTA and CDR2 FQGNSA come from the germline V gene. Between the trimmed V and J ends, which lost 5 bases and 8 bases, there was a span of 15 bases. There are 13 residues in the CDR3. The CDR3 here is CASSPALRGGYTF. CDR3 DNA sequence: TGTGCCAGCAGCCCCGCCTTGAGAGGCGGCTACACCTTC.

This clone was detected once. The genes are TRBV12-5 and TRBJ1-1; the D is unclear. The CDR3 loop spans 15 amino acids. The V end was cut by 4 bases, the J end by 1 base, with 13 bases between. In germline, CDR1 is LGHNT, CDR2 FRNRAP. CDR3 protein: CASGSSPPWNTEAFF. CDR3 bases: TGTGCTAGTGGTTCCTCCCCCCCATGGAACACTGAAGCTTTCTTT.

The V and J genes are TRBV18 and TRBJ1-1, with D maybe TRBD1 (6 bases). The CDR3 is made up of 14 amino acids. Germline V gene data show CDR1 as KGHSH and CDR2 as LQKENI. V was pared by 3 bases and J by 5 bases, with 13 bases between. The CDR3, as DNA: TGTGCCAGCTCACCGCCGGGGGGGCGGACTGAAGCTTTCTTT. Translated, it gives CASSPPGGRTEAFF.

The DNA for the CDR3 is TGCGCCACCTCGGACAAAGCGAACACCGGGGAGCTGTTTTTT. Protein product: CATSDKANTGELFF. The J gene is TRBJ2-2, the V gene TRBV5-1; D perhaps matches TRBD1 (5 bases). CDR1 and CDR2 (germline): SGHRS, YFSETQ. V was shortened by 9 bases and J by 0 bases, with 12 bases between the two germline ends. CDR3 length: 14 residues. The full variable domain, its missing parts supplied by reference TRBV5-1 and TRBJ2-2, is KAGVTQTPRYLIKTRGQQVTLSCSPISGHRSVSWYQQTPGQGLQFLFEYFSETQRNKGNFPGRFSGRQFSNSRSEMNVSTLELGDSALYLCATSDKANTGELFFGEGSRLTVL.

The chain links TRBV5-6 to TRBJ2-5; D gene uncertain. The CDR3 has 15 residues. V was cut by 1 base and J by 1 base, with 11 bases left in between. CDR1 and CDR2 (germline): SGHDT, YYEEEE. Written as DNA, the CDR3 is TGTGCCAGCAGCTTGTCGAGCGTACTCCAAGAGACCCAGTACTTC. It yields the protein CASSLSSVLQETQYF.

The chain combines TRBV9 with TRBJ2-5, with 11 nucleotides matching TRBD2. The J segment lost 4 bases and the V segment lost 3 bases, leaving 5 bases of the junction unmatched. CDR3 length: 15 residues. Germline V CDR1 and CDR2: SGDLS, YYNGEE. The CDR3 DNA reads TGTGCCAGCAGCGCCCCGGGACTAGCGGCAGAGACCCAGTACTTC. Residues: CASSAPGLAAETQYF.

The chain joins TRBV20-1 to TRBJ2-7; 11 bases map to TRBD2. The length of the CDR3 is 15 residues. In germline, CDR1 is DFQATT, CDR2 SNEGSKA (reference sequence). Trimming cost V 3 bases and J 2 bases; bases outside gene matches: 6. The CDR3 loop is CSASAASGRPYEQYF. The CDR3 DNA sequence: TGCAGTGCTAGTGCGGCTAGCGGGAGGCCCTACGAGCAGTACTTC.

Notes on this clone: The same CDR3 can be traced to other DNA sequences in this sample. The J gene is TRBJ2-7, the V gene TRBV13; TRBD1 matches at 10 bases. Per the germline V gene, CDR1 is PRHDT and CDR2 is FYEKMQ (reference sequence). The ends lost 6 bases at V and 2 bases at J; junction bases unmatched: 4. CDR3 length: 14 residues. The CDR3 reads CASSPGQGAYEQYF. Written as DNA, the CDR3 is TGTGCCAGCAGTCCAGGACAGGGGGCCTACGAGCAGTACTTC. Based on the CDR3 plus reference TRBV13 and TRBJ2-7, the full variable domain is AAGVIQSPRHLIKEKRETATLKCYPIPRHDTVYWYQQGPGQDPQFLISFYEKMQSDKGSIPDRFSAQQFSDYHSELNMSSLELGDSALYFCASSPGQGAYEQYFGPGTRLTVT.

Written as DNA, the CDR3 is TGTGCCAGCAGCTTAGCTTTATACAGGGCGGACGGAAACACCATATATTTT. Its protein is CASSLALYRADGNTIYF. The rearrangement joins TRBV7-9 to TRBJ1-3, with D perhaps TRBD1 (6 bases). The germline V and J ends were trimmed by 0 bases and 4 bases, with 16 bases remaining between them. Germline V lookup: CDR1 SEHNR, CDR2 FQNEAQ (reference sequence). CDR3 length: 17 amino acids.

This rearrangement joins TRBV18 to TRBJ1-2, with D possibly matching TRBD1 (5 bases). The length of the CDR3 is 15 residues. V lost 2 bases to trimming and J lost 4 bases, with 14 bases between them. Germline V gene data show CDR1 as KGHSH and CDR2 as LQKENI. The CDR3 nucleotides are TGTGCCAGCTCACCATCAGGGAAGGTCGGCTATGGCTACACCTTC. Translated: CASSPSGKVGYGYTF. The whole variable domain, remainder taken from reference TRBV18 and TRBJ1-2, is NAGVMQNPRHLVRRRGQEARLRCSPMKGHSHVYWYRQLPEEGLKFMVYLQKENIIDESGMPKERFSAEFPKEGPSILRIQQVVRGDSAAYFCASSPSGKVGYGYTFGSGTRLTVV.

CDR3 sequence: CASSEPYEQYF. DNA for the CDR3: TGTGCCAGCAGTGAGCCATACGAGCAGTACTTC. The chain employs TRBV6-1 and TRBJ2-7; D remains unclear. The V end lost 3 bases, the J end lost 4 bases, and 4 bases lay between the germline ends. Germline V gives CDR1 MNHNS, CDR2 SASEGT. The CDR3 is made up of 11 amino acids.

The genes are TRBV7-3 and TRBJ1-1; TRBD1 is a possible D gene (6 bases). This CDR3 has 14 amino acids. Trimming pared 1 base from V and 4 bases from J, leaving 10 bases between. Germline V CDR1 and CDR2: SGHTA, FQGTGA. Here the CDR3 reads CASSLSSRGTEAFF. CDR3 nucleotides: TGTGCCAGCAGCTTAAGCAGCAGGGGCACTGAAGCTTTCTTT.

J is TRBJ1-3 and V is TRBV6-5; 10 nucleotides line up with TRBD1. The CDR3 totals 15 residues. Germline V gives CDR1 MNHEY, CDR2 SVGAGI. V shed 2 bases, J shed 4 bases, and the junction held 2 bases outside the gene matches. Here the CDR3 reads CASSYAGQGGNTIYF. CDR3 in DNA: TGTGCCAGCAGTTACGCGGGACAGGGGGGAAACACCATATATTTT.

The chain joins TRBV2 to TRBJ1-5; tentative D call: TRBD1 (6 bases). This CDR3 is built from 13 residues. Germline V lookup: CDR1 SNHLY, CDR2 FYNNEI. V lost 5 bases and J lost 4, with 9 bases in between. CDR3 DNA: TGTGCCAGCAGTCTTGACAGGAATCAGCCCCAGCATTTT. Translated: CASSLDRNQPQHF.

V and J are TRBV2 and TRBJ1-1, with TRBD1 as a possible D gene (5 bases). Trimming stripped 6 bases from V and 3 bases from J, with 14 bases between. CDR1 SNHLY and CDR2 FYNNEI come from the germline V gene. This CDR3 contains 14 residues. CDR3: CASSLAGPDTEAFF. The DNA of the CDR3 is TGTGCCAGCAGCCTCGCAGGGCCGGACACTGAAGCTTTCTTT.

This clone was found once. This chain links TRBV5-1 with TRBJ2-7, with a weak D call TRBD2 (7 bases). This CDR3 has 13 amino acids. Between the trimmed V and J ends, which lost 4 bases and 6 bases, there was a span of 14 bases. Germline V gene lookup returns CDR1 SGHRS and CDR2 YFSETQ. CDR3 nucleotides: TGCGCCAGCAGCCCCACGGGGGGCTCCGAGCAGTACTTC. Its protein product is CASSPTGGSEQYF.

The sample holds a few counts of this clone. V gene TRBV2 combines with J gene TRBJ2-7, with D possibly TRBD1 on 6 matching bases. The CDR3 extends over 13 amino acids. Germline V gives CDR1 SNHLY, CDR2 FYNNEI. Trimming took 9 bases from V and 3 from J, leaving 15 bases between them. In DNA form, the CDR3 reads TGTGCCAGTTGCAGGGGAACGGGCTACGAGCAGTACTTC. The encoded protein is CASCRGTGYEQYF.

This chain connects TRBV15 to TRBJ1-5, with a possible D match to TRBD1 (6 bases). Trimming took 6 bases from V and 0 from J, leaving 15 bases between them. This CDR3 has 16 residues. Germline CDR1 and CDR2: LNHNV and YYDKDF (reference sequence). The CDR3 here is CATRKGGIDSNQPQHF. In nucleotides, the CDR3 is TGTGCCACCAGGAAAGGGGGGATAGATAGCAATCAGCCCCAGCATTTT.

The J gene is TRBJ1-6, the V gene TRBV5-6, with D unclear. CDR1 and CDR2 from the germline V gene are SGHDT and YYEEEE. The V end lost 0 bases, the J end lost 2 bases, and 6 bases lay between the germline ends. The CDR3 has 15 amino acids. CDR3 nucleotide sequence: TGTGCCAGCAGCTTGGCGGAAACCTATAATTCACCCCTCCACTTT. Translated: CASSLAETYNSPLHF. Using reference TRBV5-6 and TRBJ1-6 for the parts outside the CDR3, the full variable domain is DAGVTQSPTHLIKTRGQQVTLRCSPKSGHDTVSWYQQALGQGPQFIFQYYEEEERQRGNFPDRFSGHQFPNYSSELNVNALLLGDSALYLCASSLAETYNSPLHFGNGTRLTVT.

This clone has only one observation. The V and J genes are TRBV30 and TRBJ2-6; possibly TRBD2 for D (5 bases). CDR3 length: 15 residues. Trimming took off 5 bases at V and 3 bases at J, with 14 bases between the two ends. CDR1 is GTSNPN, CDR2 SVGIG, per germline (reference sequence). The CDR3 sequence is CAWLERRGGANVLTF. Written as DNA, the CDR3 is TGTGCCTGGTTGGAGCGGCGTGGTGGGGCCAACGTCCTGACTTTC.